This T cell receptor (beta chain) was observed in a study of control samples from healthy donors and cancer patients. The germline gives CDR1 SGHTA, CDR2 FQGNSA. The CDR3 loop spans 17 amino acids. The ends were cut back, 3 bases at V and 0 bases at J, with 14 bases in the middle. The repertoire was sequenced with immunoSEQ multiplex PCR; TCRdb's copy has only in-frame clones and lacks some. Here the sample spans around 80,000 clones, roughly 86% being singletons. This receptor was taken from a man aged 50 to 60 in good health. The specimen was blood. The chain recombines TRBV7-2 with TRBJ2-2; D not certain. The CDR3 is CASSFVRSRSNTGELFF. The CDR3, as DNA: TGTGCCAGCAGCTTCGTTCGGAGTAGATCGAACACCGGGGAGCTGTTTTTT. The variable domain in full, completed from reference TRBV7-2 and TRBJ2-2, reads GAGVSQSPSNKVTEKGKDVELRCDPISGHTALYWYRQSLGQGLEFLIYFQGNSAPDKSGLPSDRFSAERTGGSVSTLTIQRTQQEDSAVYLCASSFVRSRSNTGELFFGEGSRLTVL.